These 16 T cell receptor beta chains were all obtained from the same sample, sequenced in a study of blood T cells in healthy people across ages. It was with a sample-barcoded 5' primer and a J-beta primer mix that a second PCR of about 6 to 12 cycles was run. MiXCR was run by TCRdb on the 5' RACE reads, yielding one entry per CDR3 protein. The sample consists of 1.5 million to 2 million distinct CDR3 sequences, 28% of them appearing once. Source material: blood. The receptor source for this set is a woman aged 25 to 39 in good health.

In nucleotides, the CDR3 is TGTGCCAGTAACAGGGGACCCCCAGCGGACACTGAAGCTTTCTTT. Translation gives CASNRGPPADTEAFF. The gene calls are TRBV12-3 or TRBV12-4 and TRBJ1-1, with 7 bases matching TRBD1. The trim removed 9 bases at V and 3 bases at J, leaving 13 bases unmatched. The CDR3 runs 15 residues.

With regard to this clonotype: A much larger clone is a single base away; this may be a read error. The chain has TRBV29-1 and TRBJ2-7; 8 nucleotides match TRBD1. This CDR3 has 13 amino acids. Germline V gene sequence: CDR1 SQVTM, CDR2 ANQGSEA. The CDR3 spells CSIEGQGSHEQYF. Written as DNA, the CDR3 is TGCAGCATTGAAGGACAGGGCTCCCACGAGCAGTACTTC.

On this clonotype itself: One end of the junction fails to match germline, which may point to a read error. The chain joins TRBV28 to TRBJ2-7; 7 bases align to TRBD1. CDR1 MDHEN and CDR2 SYDVKM come from the germline V gene. The length of the CDR3 is 19 residues. The CDR3 DNA reads TGTGCCAGCGGTTTACGAAGGGGACAGCGTGACTTTTGGGCCTACGAGCAGTACTTC. Translation gives CASGLRRGQRDFWAYEQYF.

This clonotype came up once. The J gene is TRBJ1-2, the V gene TRBV27; TRBD1 matches 7 bases. CDR1 is MNHEY, CDR2 SMNVEV, per germline (reference sequence). The CDR3 is made up of 14 amino acids. Trimming at V came to 7 bases and at J to 1 base, leaving 6 bases not matched to a gene. The CDR3 DNA is TGTGCCAGCACCCCGCGACAGGGTAACTATGGCTACACCTTC. This codes for CASTPRQGNYGYTF.

As concerns this clonotype: Because the CDR3 is missing its conserved closing phenylalanine or tryptophan, this is likely a read error. The chain uses TRBV4-1 and TRBJ1-5, with 10 bases that match TRBD1. Germline V gives CDR1 MGHRA, CDR2 YSYEKL. V shed 1 base, J shed 5 bases, and the junction held 5 bases outside the gene matches. The CDR3 is 16 amino acids. The CDR3 protein is CASSQVFGQGDQPQHC. In DNA form, the CDR3 reads TGCGCCAGCAGCCAAGTATTTGGACAGGGGGATCAGCCCCAGCATTGT.

As concerns this clonotype: The junction does not match germline at one end; this may be a read error. The chain joins TRBV7-7 to TRBJ1-5; TRBD1 matches at 10 bases. This CDR3 is 18 amino acids long. Per the germline V gene, CDR1 is SSHAT and CDR2 is FNYEAQ (reference sequence). In nucleotides, the CDR3 is TGTGCCAGCTACCGGGACAGGGGACAGTATTATAGCAATCAGCCCCGGCATTTT. This codes for CASYRDRGQYYSNQPRHF.

CDR3 loop: CASSLSAGMGYEQFF. The DNA of the CDR3 is TGTGCCAGCAGTTTATCGGCAGGGATGGGTTATGAGCAGTTCTTC. The V gene is TRBV27, the J gene TRBJ2-1; TRBD1 is a possible D gene (5 bases). V lost 0 bases to trimming and J lost 8 bases, with 14 bases between them. The CDR3 has 15 residues. CDR1 and CDR2 (germline): MNHEY, SMNVEV (reference sequence).

To note about this clonotype: This may be a read error, as it is one base from a much larger clone. V gene TRBV10-2 combines with J gene TRBJ2-1; TRBD1 might be the D (5 bases). This CDR3 spans 14 amino acids. Germline assignment: CDR1 WSHSY and CDR2 SAAADI. CDR3 protein: CASSGRRGYNGQFF. DNA for the CDR3: TGCGCCAGCAGTGGGCGTAGGGGCTACAATGGGCAGTTCTTC.

This clonotype was counted between two and nine times. The chain couples TRBV7-8 to TRBJ1-2, with 7 bases identical to TRBD1. Trimming removed 0 bases from V and 4 bases from J; junction bases left unmatched: 11. Germline lookup yields CDR1 SGHVS and CDR2 FQNEAQ. The CDR3 spans 17 residues. The CDR3 loop is CASSLAGQSSPLYGYTF. The DNA for the CDR3 is TGTGCCAGCAGCTTAGCGGGACAGAGCTCGCCTCTCTATGGCTACACCTTC.

V gene TRBV3-1 combines with J gene TRBJ2-3; 10 nucleotides line up with TRBD2. The CDR3 is made up of 16 amino acids. Germline assignment: CDR1 LGHDT and CDR2 YNNKEL (reference sequence). V shed 0 bases, J shed 10 bases, and the junction held 10 bases outside the gene matches. CDR3 coding DNA: TGTGCCAGCAGCCAAGATGTTCTAGCGGGGGACAGTCCGCAGTATTTT. Its translation: CASSQDVLAGDSPQYF.

This sequence joins TRBV20-1 and TRBJ2-1; 13 nucleotides line up with TRBD2. The CDR3 is 17 residues long. CDR1 is DFQATT and CDR2 is SNEGSKA in the germline V gene (reference sequence). Trimming removed 4 bases from V and 2 bases from J; junction bases left unmatched: 8. Written as DNA, the CDR3 is TGCAGTGCTAAACTAGCGGGAGGGACGACCCCCTACAATGAGCAGTTCTTC. This sequence encodes CSAKLAGGTTPYNEQFF.

This chain joins TRBV7-2 and TRBJ2-7; no clear D. The V and J ends lost 4 bases and 3 bases respectively, with 10 bases between them. CDR1 is SGHTA and CDR2 is FQGNSA in the germline V gene. This CDR3 comprises 13 residues. DNA for the CDR3: TGTGCCAGCAGCTCGTCCTCGTTCTACGAGCAGTACTTC. As protein: CASSSSSFYEQYF.

Ten or more counts support this clonotype. This sequence joins TRBV11-2 and TRBJ2-7; D is unclear. The CDR3 is 14 amino acids. Germline assignment: CDR1 SGHAT and CDR2 FQNNGV. V dropped 7 bases and J dropped 0 bases, with 13 bases sitting between them. The CDR3 loop reads CASNQRLPSYEQYF. CDR3 bases: TGTGCCAGCAACCAAAGGCTTCCCTCCTACGAGCAGTACTTC.

J is TRBJ1-6 and V is TRBV9, with a tentative D call TRBD1 (6 bases). Trimming shortened V by 6 bases and J by 1 base, and 11 bases separated the two germline ends. CDR1 is SGDLS, CDR2 YYNGEE, per germline. CDR3 length: 15 residues. This chain's CDR3 is CASTKGGSYNSPLHF. DNA for the CDR3: TGTGCCAGCACCAAAGGGGGATCCTATAATTCACCCCTCCACTTT.

This clonotype was recorded many times. The chain joins TRBV7-2 to TRBJ2-5, with D possibly matching TRBD2 (5 bases). CDR1 and CDR2 (germline): SGHTA, FQGNSA. The CDR3 spans 13 residues. V dropped 4 bases and J dropped 7 bases, with 13 bases sitting between them. The CDR3 bases are TGTGCCAGCAGCTCAGACTATTCCGGGACCCAGTACTTC. Translated: CASSSDYSGTQYF.

This clonotype was counted a few times. The chain carries TRBV5-1 and TRBJ2-3; possible D gene TRBD1, 5 bases. In germline, CDR1 is SGHRS, CDR2 YFSETQ. With 7 bases removed from V and 0 bases from J, the gap between germline ends came to 15 bases. CDR3 length: 15 residues. The CDR3 is CASSDSSSSTDTQYF. The DNA for the CDR3 is TGCGCCAGCTCCGACAGTTCTTCCAGCACAGATACGCAGTATTTT.